A single sample gave rise to the 18 T cell receptor beta chains below, sequenced in a study of blood T cell repertoires in COVID-19. The data were produced by immunoSEQ multiplex PCR, yet TCRdb's version contains in-frame clones alone and is incomplete. The sample has around 200,000 clones, around 82% seen once. Sequencing used peripheral blood. Every receptor here comes from a woman aged 40 to 50 with active or convalescent COVID-19.

The rearrangement links TRBV5-6 to TRBJ1-5, with D unclear. The CDR3 length is 17 residues. V gave up 0 bases and J gave up 0 bases, with 13 bases separating them. Germline V gene data show CDR1 as SGHDT and CDR2 as YYEEEE. The CDR3 sequence is CASSLGNAGDSNQPQHF. The DNA of the CDR3 is TGTGCCAGCAGCTTGGGAAACGCGGGAGATAGCAATCAGCCCCAGCATTTT.

This rearrangement joins TRBV9 to TRBJ2-3, with TRBD2 matching over 8 bases. V dropped 4 bases and J dropped 5; count of bases not matched to a gene: 12. Germline CDR1 and CDR2: SGDLS and YYNGEE. The CDR3 is made up of 16 amino acids. The chain's CDR3 is CASSLSRAGVVDTQYF. CDR3 coding DNA: TGTGCCAGCAGCCTCAGCCGAGCGGGGGTGGTAGATACGCAGTATTTT.

The chain combines TRBV11-3 with TRBJ2-7; a possible D gene is TRBD2 (5 bases). V lost 0 bases and J lost 4, with 13 bases in between. The CDR3 has 15 amino acids. Germline CDR1 and CDR2: SGHNT and YENEEA. The CDR3 sequence is CASSLDAWTSYEQYF. CDR3 sequence (DNA): TGTGCCAGCAGCTTAGATGCCTGGACTTCATACGAGCAGTACTTC.

The CDR3 region has the DNA TGTGCCAGCAGCCTCAACAGGGGGGGCTGGCGCGAGCAGTACTTC. Its protein is CASSLNRGGWREQYF. The genes are TRBV5-4 and TRBJ2-7; D is possibly TRBD1 (8 bases). This CDR3 is 15 amino acids long. The V gene's germline CDR1 is SGHNT and CDR2 YYREEE (reference sequence). Deletions cut 4 bases from V and 6 bases from J, with 20 bases between.

For the CDR3, the DNA is TGTGCTAGTGGACACGGGACAGGGACCTACGAGCAGTACTTC. Translation: CASGHGTGTYEQYF. The chain uses TRBV12-5 and TRBJ2-7; 9 bases line up with TRBD1. In germline, CDR1 is LGHNT, CDR2 FRNRAP. Unmatched junction bases numbered 5, after V lost 6 bases and J lost 2 bases. This CDR3 has 14 residues.

This CDR3 reads CASSWGVNTGELFF. The CDR3 DNA sequence: TGTGCCAGCAGCTGGGGGGTCAACACCGGGGAGCTGTTTTTT. The genes are TRBV7-2 and TRBJ2-2; possible D gene TRBD2, 6 bases. The V gene lost 4 bases and the J gene lost 2 bases, with 8 bases spanning the gap. This CDR3 contains 14 residues. Germline V gene sequence: CDR1 SGHTA, CDR2 FQGNSA.

The V gene is TRBV7-2, the J gene TRBJ2-5; D is undetermined. CDR3 length equals 14 residues. Trimming took off 2 bases at V and 2 bases at J, with 9 bases between the two ends. The germline CDR1 and CDR2 sequences are SGHTA and FQGNSA. DNA for the CDR3: TGTGCCAGCAGCTTATGGGCAGAACAAGAGACCCAGTACTTC. Translation: CASSLWAEQETQYF. The complete variable domain, with remaining parts taken from reference TRBV7-2 and TRBJ2-5, reads GAGVSQSPSNKVTEKGKDVELRCDPISGHTALYWYRQSLGQGLEFLIYFQGNSAPDKSGLPSDRFSAERTGGSVSTLTIQRTQQEDSAVYLCASSLWAEQETQYFGPGTRLLVL.

V and J are TRBV24-1 and TRBJ2-5; 8 nucleotides align to TRBD1. Germline loops: CDR1 KGHDR, CDR2 SFDVKD. J gave up 4 bases and V 0 bases, and 3 bases lay outside the gene matches. This CDR3 has 15 residues. For the CDR3, the DNA is TGTGCCACCAGTGATTTGCAGGGGGCCTCAGAGACCCAGTACTTC. Protein sequence: CATSDLQGASETQYF.

V is TRBV7-4 and J is TRBJ2-7, with D possibly TRBD1 on 5 matching bases. Trimming pared 3 bases from V and 3 bases from J, leaving 12 bases between. CDR1 is SGHVT and CDR2 is SQSDAQ in the germline V gene. CDR3 length equals 14 residues. The CDR3 reads CASSFGRAIYEQYF. CDR3 DNA sequence: TGTGCCAGCAGCTTCGGCAGGGCGATCTACGAGCAGTACTTC.

This clone was seen a single time. This sequence joins TRBV19 and TRBJ1-5; D call uncertain. The CDR3 contains 12 residues. Germline V lookup: CDR1 LNHDA, CDR2 SQIVND (reference sequence). The CDR3 bases are TGTGCAGTGGCGGGGATCAATCAGCCCCAGCATTTT. Amino acids: CAVAGINQPQHF.

This clone was recorded a few times. The rearrangement links TRBV6-5 to TRBJ1-2, with D possibly matching TRBD1 (5 bases). V was cut by 0 bases and J by 6 bases, with 17 bases left in between. The CDR3 loop spans 16 amino acids. In germline, CDR1 is MNHEY, CDR2 SVGAGI. The CDR3 bases are TGTGCCAGCAGTTACTCGAGGAGTCGGACACCGGATGGCTACACCTTC. It translates to CASSYSRSRTPDGYTF.

The CDR3 loop is CASRRDTLQETQYF. Written as DNA, the CDR3 is TGTGCCAGTAGACGGGACACACTCCAAGAGACCCAGTACTTC. The chain joins TRBV19 to TRBJ2-5; tentative D call: TRBD1 (6 bases). Germline V gene lookup returns CDR1 LNHDA and CDR2 SQIVND (reference sequence). Trimming removed 6 bases from V and 1 base from J, with 12 bases in between. The CDR3 runs 14 residues.

The chain has TRBV7-3 and TRBJ1-5; possibly TRBD1 for D (5 bases). The CDR3 runs 16 residues. The V end was cut by 1 base, the J end by 3 bases, with 13 bases between. CDR1 and CDR2 (germline): SGHTA, FQGTGA. CDR3 in amino acids: CASSLNGDSHNQPQHF. The CDR3 DNA follows: TGTGCCAGCAGCTTAAACGGCGACAGCCACAATCAGCCCCAGCATTTT. Looking up the rest from reference TRBV7-3 and TRBJ1-5 gives the full variable domain: GAGVSQTPSNKVTEKGKYVELRCDPISGHTALYWYRQSLGQGPEFLIYFQGTGAADDSGLPNDRFFAVRPEGSVSTLKIQRTERGDSAVYLCASSLNGDSHNQPQHFGDGTRLSIL.

The gene calls are TRBV4-1 and TRBJ2-7; 9 bases line up with TRBD1. The CDR3 has 14 residues. Per the germline V gene, CDR1 is MGHRA and CDR2 is YSYEKL. Trimming at V came to 3 bases and at J to 5 bases, leaving 5 bases not matched to a gene. This chain's CDR3 is CASSQAGTGNEQYF. CDR3 sequence (DNA): TGCGCCAGCAGCCAGGCCGGGACAGGGAACGAGCAGTACTTC.

This clone was found a few times. The V call is TRBV6-5, the J call TRBJ2-7; D perhaps matches TRBD1 (6 bases). Between the trimmed V and J ends, which lost 5 bases and 6 bases, there was a span of 14 bases. Germline CDR1 reads MNHEY; CDR2 reads SVGAGI. The CDR3 runs 13 residues. The CDR3 protein is CASSPTTRGEQYF. The DNA for the CDR3 is TGTGCCAGCAGTCCCACCACCAGGGGCGAGCAGTACTTC.

The V gene is TRBV7-2, the J gene TRBJ1-4, with D hard to call. CDR3 length: 15 amino acids. Trimming removed 3 bases at V and 4 bases at J, with 12 bases between. Germline V lookup: CDR1 SGHTA, CDR2 FQGNSA. The CDR3 DNA follows: TGTGCCAGCAGCTTTTGGCCAGGCCTTAATGAAAAACTGTTTTTT. Its translation is CASSFWPGLNEKLFF.

The V gene is TRBV5-1, the J gene TRBJ1-2; D is perhaps TRBD1 (6 bases). Trimming shortened V by 7 bases and J by 4 bases, and 11 bases separated the two germline ends. Germline V gene data show CDR1 as SGHRS and CDR2 as YFSETQ. This CDR3 region has 12 residues. The CDR3 here is CASAGTSYGYTF. DNA for the CDR3: TGCGCCAGCGCTGGGACAAGCTATGGCTACACCTTC.

The gene calls are TRBV2 and TRBJ1-1; the D is unclear. This CDR3 region has 14 residues. CDR1 is SNHLY, CDR2 FYNNEI, per germline. The V gene lost 8 bases and the J gene lost 5 bases, with 18 bases spanning the gap. The CDR3 region is CASDGGRSITEAFF. CDR3 coding DNA: TGTGCCAGCGATGGAGGGCGTTCCATTACTGAAGCTTTCTTT. Supplemented by reference TRBV2 and TRBJ1-1, the full variable domain reads EPEVTQTPSHQVTQMGQEVILRCVPISNHLYFYWYRQILGQKVEFLVSFYNNEISEKSEIFDDQFSVERPDGSNFTLKIRSTKLEDSAMYFCASDGGRSITEAFFGQGTRLTVV.